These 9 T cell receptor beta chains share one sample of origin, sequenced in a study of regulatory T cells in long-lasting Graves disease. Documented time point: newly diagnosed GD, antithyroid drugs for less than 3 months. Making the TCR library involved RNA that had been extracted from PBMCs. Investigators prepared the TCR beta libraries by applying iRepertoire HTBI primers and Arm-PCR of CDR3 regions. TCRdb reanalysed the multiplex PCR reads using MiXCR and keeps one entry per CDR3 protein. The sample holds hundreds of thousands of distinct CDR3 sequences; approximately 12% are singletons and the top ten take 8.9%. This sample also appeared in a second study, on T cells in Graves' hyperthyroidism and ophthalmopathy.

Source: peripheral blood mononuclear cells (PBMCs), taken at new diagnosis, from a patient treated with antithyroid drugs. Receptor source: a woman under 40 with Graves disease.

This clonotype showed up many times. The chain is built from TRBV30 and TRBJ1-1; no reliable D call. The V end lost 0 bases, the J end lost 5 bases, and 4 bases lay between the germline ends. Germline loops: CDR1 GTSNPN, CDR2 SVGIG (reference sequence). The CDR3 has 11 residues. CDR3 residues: CAWSVITEAFF. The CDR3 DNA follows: TGTGCCTGGAGTGTCATAACTGAAGCTTTCTTT. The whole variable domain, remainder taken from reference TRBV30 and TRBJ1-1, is SQTIHQWPATLVQPVGSPLSLECTVEGTSNPNLYWYRQAAGRGLQLLFYSVGIGQISSEVPQNLSASRPQDRQFILSSKKLLLSDSGFYLCAWSVITEAFFGQGTRLTVV.

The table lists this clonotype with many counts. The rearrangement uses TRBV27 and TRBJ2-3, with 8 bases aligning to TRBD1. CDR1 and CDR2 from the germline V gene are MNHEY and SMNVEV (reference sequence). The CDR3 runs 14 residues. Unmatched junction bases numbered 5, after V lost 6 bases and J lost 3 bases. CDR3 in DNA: TGTGCCAGCAGGAGACAGGGGAGGACAGATACGCAGTATTTT. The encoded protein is CASRRQGRTDTQYF.

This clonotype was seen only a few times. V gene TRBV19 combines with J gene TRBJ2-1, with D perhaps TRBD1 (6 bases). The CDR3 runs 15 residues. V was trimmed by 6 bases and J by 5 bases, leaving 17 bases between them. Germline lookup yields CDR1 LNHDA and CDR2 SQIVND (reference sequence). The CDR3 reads CASSNTRGSDNEQFF. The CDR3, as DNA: TGTGCCAGTAGCAATACAAGGGGGTCGGACAATGAGCAGTTCTTC.

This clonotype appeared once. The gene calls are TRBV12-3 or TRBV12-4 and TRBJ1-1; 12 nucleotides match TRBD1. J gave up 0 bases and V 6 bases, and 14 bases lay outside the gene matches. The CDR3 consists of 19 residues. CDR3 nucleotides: TGTGCCAGCAGCGGCCTGGGACAGGGGGCCCGGATCATGAACACTGAAGCTTTCTTT. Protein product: CASSGLGQGARIMNTEAFF.

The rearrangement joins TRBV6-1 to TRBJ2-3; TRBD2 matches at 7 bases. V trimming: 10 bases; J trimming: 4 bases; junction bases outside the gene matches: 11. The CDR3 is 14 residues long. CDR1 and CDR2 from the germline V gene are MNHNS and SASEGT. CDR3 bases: TGTGCCATCGAGCGGGACCCCAGCCCAGATACGCAGTATTTT. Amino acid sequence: CAIERDPSPDTQYF.

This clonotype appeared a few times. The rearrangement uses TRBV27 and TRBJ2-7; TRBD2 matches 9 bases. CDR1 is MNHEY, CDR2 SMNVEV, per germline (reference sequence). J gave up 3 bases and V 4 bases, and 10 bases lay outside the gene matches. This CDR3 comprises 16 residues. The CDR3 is CASSYRAGGTGYEQYF. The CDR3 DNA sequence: TGTGCCAGCAGTTATCGAGCGGGAGGAACCGGCTACGAGCAGTACTTC.

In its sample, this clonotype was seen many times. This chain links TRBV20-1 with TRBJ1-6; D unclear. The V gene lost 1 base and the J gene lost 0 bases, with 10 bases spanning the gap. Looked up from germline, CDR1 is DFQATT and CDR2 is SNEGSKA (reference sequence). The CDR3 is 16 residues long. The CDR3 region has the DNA TGCAGTGCTAGAGGGGGAGATAACTCCTATAATTCACCCCTCCACTTT. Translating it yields CSARGGDNSYNSPLHF.

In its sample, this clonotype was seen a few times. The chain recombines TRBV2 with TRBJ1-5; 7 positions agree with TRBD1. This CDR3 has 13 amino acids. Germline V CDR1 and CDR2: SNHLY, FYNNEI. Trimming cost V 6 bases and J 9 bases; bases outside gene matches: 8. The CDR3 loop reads CASRQGPRGPQHF. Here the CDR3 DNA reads TGTGCCAGCAGACAGGGGCCCCGGGGGCCCCAGCATTTT.

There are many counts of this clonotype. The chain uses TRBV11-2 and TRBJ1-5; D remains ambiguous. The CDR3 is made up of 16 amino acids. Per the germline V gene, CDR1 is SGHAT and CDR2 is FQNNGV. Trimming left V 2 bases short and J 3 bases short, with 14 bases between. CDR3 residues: CASSLSSGGNNQPQHF. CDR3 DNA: TGTGCCAGCAGCTTATCTAGCGGAGGAAACAATCAGCCCCAGCATTTT.